This TCR beta chain derives from a study of blood T cell repertoires in COVID-19. At the level of the study: The origin of the acute and convalescent COVID-19 samples was the United States, Italy and Spain. Nucleic acid was either cDNA or gDNA, and it came from T cells, B-cell-depleted T cells, or PBMCs.

Germline loops: CDR1 SGHAT, CDR2 FQNNGV. Trimming removed 5 bases from V and 5 bases from J; junction bases left unmatched: 12. The CDR3 spans 16 residues. Authors' methods: Amplified reference gene primers provided the basis for estimating nucleated cell counts. Using immunoSEQ multiplex PCR, the repertoire was profiled, and TCRdb retains in-frame clones only, with some absent. For V, J and clone size, that table is used; D and trimming come from the DNA. The sample shows tens of thousands of clones, roughly 75% of them seen only once. The TCR originated in a man aged 80 or over with active or convalescent COVID-19. Sequenced sample: peripheral blood. V gene TRBV11-2 combines with J gene TRBJ2-1, with 7 bases aligning to TRBD1. CDR3 bases: TGTGCCAGCAGCGGTCAGCAGGGGGTTTTAGACAATGAGCAGTTCTTC. Protein sequence: CASSGQQGVLDNEQFF.